This record concerns one T cell receptor (beta chain) sequence. No antigen is known for it. These data come from a study of shared clonotypes between healthy human individuals. Study details: CD4 naive and CD4 memory each took three plates per donor, while CD8 naive took two and CD8 memory one.

Template for every sorted-subset replicate PCR totaled 200 to 250 ng DNA, around 32,000 T cell genomes. Generated by immunoSEQ multiplex PCR, the TCRdb table keeps only in-frame clones and is missing some. In the table there are millions of clones, roughly 94% of which are singletons. Points from the study as a whole: Few donors limited the genetic and exposure-history diversity represented.

This CDR3 has 13 amino acids. CDR1 is SGHTA, CDR2 FQGNSA, per germline. V lost 5 bases and J lost 2, with 10 bases in between. The sequencing input was naive CD4+ T cells sorted from blood. Subset here: CD45RA+ positively selected. The genes are TRBV7-2 and TRBJ2-7; D remains unclear. The receptor was derived from a man aged 18 to 30 in good health. Here the CDR3 DNA reads TGTGCCAGCAGCGAACAGATTCCCTACGAGCAGTACTTC. Translated, it gives CASSEQIPYEQYF.